This section outlines one T cell receptor beta chain sequence together with its context. Antigen: not known. This record comes from a study of lymphopenia after photon versus proton radiotherapy. Study conclusions and caveats: Oligoclonal CD8+ Temra expansion after nadir drove photon patients' diversity drop.

V shed 0 bases and J shed 7 bases, with 10 bases lying between them. The CDR3 has 14 amino acids. Germline V gene data show CDR1 as MNHNS and CDR2 as SASEGT. Method: immunoSEQ multiplex PCR; TCRdb's copy keeps in-frame clones and lacks some. Here the sample spans some 70,000 clones, about 87% being singletons. This clonotype was obtained from a man of 80 years or more with esophageal cancer. The specimen was peripheral blood, collected from a patient treated with proton-based radiotherapy. V gene TRBV6-1 combines with J gene TRBJ1-3, with D possibly matching TRBD1 (5 bases). The CDR3 protein is CASSEALRGNTIYF. The DNA for the CDR3 is TGTGCCAGCAGTGAAGCGCTTCGGGGGAACACCATATATTTT.